Listed below are T cell receptor beta chains from one sample, sequenced in a study of blood T cells in healthy people across ages. TCRdb analysed the 5' RACE reads with MiXCR anew, one entry per CDR3 protein. The sample consists of hundreds of thousands of distinct CDR3 sequences, approximately 30% of them appearing once. The specimen sequenced was blood. Receptors were obtained from a woman over 75 in good health. Both conserved end residues are part of each CDR3.

V gene: TRBV7-6
J gene: TRBJ2-3
CDR3 protein: CASSLEVLVDTQYF

V gene: TRBV5-1
J gene: TRBJ1-5
CDR3 protein: CASSLGQDSNQPQHF

V gene: TRBV28
J gene: TRBJ1-2
CDR3 protein: CATAQGAVSYGYTF

V gene: TRBV6-5
J gene: TRBJ2-1
CDR3 protein: CASSPPGAHNEQFF

V gene: TRBV7-9
J gene: TRBJ2-5
CDR3 protein: CASSQTGGPETQYF

V gene: TRBV25-1
J gene: TRBJ1-3
CDR3 protein: CASSDAPGTGGGNTIYF

V gene: TRBV20-1
J gene: TRBJ2-3
CDR3 protein: CSASLTAGLSTDTQYF

V gene: TRBV6-1
J gene: TRBJ2-7
CDR3 protein: CASRSGDRVGEQYF

V gene: TRBV20-1
J gene: TRBJ2-1
CDR3 protein: CSAKDSPSNEQFF

V gene: TRBV7-8
J gene: TRBJ1-1
CDR3 protein: CASSSRLNIAEAFF

V gene: TRBV6-5
J gene: TRBJ2-7
CDR3 protein: CASSYGTGGYEQYF

V gene: TRBV5-1
J gene: TRBJ2-1
CDR3 protein: CANGPIRFNEQFF

V gene: TRBV14
J gene: TRBJ2-3
CDR3 protein: CASSPFLGTQYF

V gene: TRBV5-1
J gene: TRBJ1-6
CDR3 protein: CASSWQTTGVNDNSPLHF

V gene: TRBV2
J gene: TRBJ1-2
CDR3 protein: CASRSDRGPFTNYGYTF

V gene: TRBV20-1
J gene: TRBJ2-3
CDR3 protein: CSAPSRTSGTDTQYF

V gene: TRBV20-1
J gene: TRBJ1-1
CDR3 protein: CSARARRRAFF

V gene: TRBV20-1
J gene: TRBJ1-6
CDR3 protein: CSAPSARSLGSYNSPLHF

V gene: TRBV6-2/TRBV6-3
J gene: TRBJ1-2
CDR3 protein: CASETANYGYTF

V gene: TRBV6-5
J gene: TRBJ2-7
CDR3 protein: CASSYSSSAAGPYEQYF

V gene: TRBV4-3
J gene: TRBJ2-1
CDR3 protein: CASRSGTPYNEQFF

V gene: TRBV7-2
J gene: TRBJ2-5
CDR3 protein: CASSLLTGGGRETQYF

V gene: TRBV29-1
J gene: TRBJ1-4
CDR3 protein: CNVEVVEGTEKLFF

V gene: TRBV12-3/TRBV12-4
J gene: TRBJ2-1
CDR3 protein: CASSSNSGGYNEQFF

V gene: TRBV5-1
J gene: TRBJ1-2
CDR3 protein: CASSFLRAEANYGYTF

V gene: TRBV5-1
J gene: TRBJ1-1
CDR3 protein: CASSRSDNSNTEAFF

V gene: TRBV7-2
J gene: TRBJ2-5
CDR3 protein: CASSLVEGETQYF

V gene: TRBV5-1
J gene: TRBJ2-3
CDR3 protein: CASSSGLTLNTDTQYF

V gene: TRBV7-2
J gene: TRBJ2-3
CDR3 protein: CASSPPGARHPDTQYF

V gene: TRBV30
J gene: TRBJ2-1
CDR3 protein: CAWSQSSYNEQFF

V gene: TRBV5-1
J gene: TRBJ1-5
CDR3 protein: CASSPSGGYQPQHF

V gene: TRBV18
J gene: TRBJ2-7
CDR3 protein: CASSLQGVPTYEQYF

V gene: TRBV5-1
J gene: TRBJ1-2
CDR3 protein: CASRAEGPGYGYTF

V gene: TRBV20-1
J gene: TRBJ2-3
CDR3 protein: CSARSSGSPDTQYF

V gene: TRBV20-1
J gene: TRBJ2-7
CDR3 protein: CSASNWASGGLYEQYF

V gene: TRBV3-1
J gene: -
CDR3 protein: CASSPYFPGTSGGKVPEETQFF

V gene: TRBV15
J gene: TRBJ1-3
CDR3 protein: CATSRDPPGAAGNTIYF

V gene: TRBV5-5
J gene: TRBJ1-2
CDR3 protein: CASSLGRNLFHGYTF

V gene: TRBV11-2
J gene: TRBJ2-5
CDR3 protein: CASSSILRQGDETQYF

V gene: TRBV3-1
J gene: TRBJ2-1
CDR3 protein: CASSQNRGRYNEQFF

V gene: TRBV7-2
J gene: TRBJ2-3
CDR3 protein: CASSYPGLAFPGPHTDTQYF

V gene: TRBV12-3/TRBV12-4
J gene: TRBJ1-2
CDR3 protein: CASRQGAGYGYTF

V gene: TRBV5-1
J gene: TRBJ1-1
CDR3 protein: CASSLGGRNTEAFF

V gene: TRBV5-5
J gene: TRBJ2-1
CDR3 protein: CASSQLRLAGIYNEQFF

V gene: TRBV5-1
J gene: TRBJ2-3
CDR3 protein: CASSLGRWGQGGERDTDTQYF

V gene: TRBV10-3
J gene: TRBJ1-4
CDR3 protein: CAISLSPGREKLFF

V gene: TRBV6-2/TRBV6-3
J gene: TRBJ1-1
CDR3 protein: CASSTGTRNTEAFF

V gene: TRBV5-1
J gene: TRBJ2-2
CDR3 protein: CASSSGIHTGELFF

V gene: TRBV6-5
J gene: TRBJ2-6
CDR3 protein: CASRRGQGFGANVLTF

V gene: TRBV7-9
J gene: TRBJ1-4
CDR3 protein: CASSLEREKLFF

V gene: TRBV7-9
J gene: TRBJ2-3
CDR3 protein: CASSLNTGGTDTQYF

V gene: TRBV4-2
J gene: TRBJ2-1
CDR3 protein: CASSQGTPGGEDEQFF

V gene: TRBV20-1
J gene: TRBJ2-5
CDR3 protein: CSARVRALEQETQYF

V gene: TRBV6-6
J gene: TRBJ2-1
CDR3 protein: CASSPGHSYNEQFF